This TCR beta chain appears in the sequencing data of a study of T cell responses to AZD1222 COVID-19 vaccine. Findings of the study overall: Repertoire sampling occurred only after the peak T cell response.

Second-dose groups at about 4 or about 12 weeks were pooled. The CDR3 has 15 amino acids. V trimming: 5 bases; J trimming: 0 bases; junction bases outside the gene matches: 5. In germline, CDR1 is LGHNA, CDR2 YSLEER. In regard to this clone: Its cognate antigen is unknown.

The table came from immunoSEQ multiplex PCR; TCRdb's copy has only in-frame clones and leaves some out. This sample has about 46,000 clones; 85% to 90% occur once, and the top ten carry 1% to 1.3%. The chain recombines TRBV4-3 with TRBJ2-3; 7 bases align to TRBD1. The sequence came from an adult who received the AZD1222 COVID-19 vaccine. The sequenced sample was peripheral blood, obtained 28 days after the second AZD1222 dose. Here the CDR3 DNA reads TGCGCCAGCAGCAGGACAGGCATCAGCACAGATACGCAGTATTTT. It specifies CASSRTGISTDTQYF.